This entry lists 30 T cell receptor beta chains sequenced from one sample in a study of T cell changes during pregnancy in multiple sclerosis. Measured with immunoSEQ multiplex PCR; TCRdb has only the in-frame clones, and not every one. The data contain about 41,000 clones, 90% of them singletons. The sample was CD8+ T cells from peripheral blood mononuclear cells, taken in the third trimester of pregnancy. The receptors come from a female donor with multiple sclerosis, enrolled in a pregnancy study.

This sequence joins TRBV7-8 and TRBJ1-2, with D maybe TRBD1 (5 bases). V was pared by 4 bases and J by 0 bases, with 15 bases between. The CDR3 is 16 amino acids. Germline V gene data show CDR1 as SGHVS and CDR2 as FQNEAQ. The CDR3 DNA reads TGTGCCAGCAGCTCCGGTACCCACAGGTCTAACTATGGCTACACCTTC. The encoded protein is CASSSGTHRSNYGYTF.

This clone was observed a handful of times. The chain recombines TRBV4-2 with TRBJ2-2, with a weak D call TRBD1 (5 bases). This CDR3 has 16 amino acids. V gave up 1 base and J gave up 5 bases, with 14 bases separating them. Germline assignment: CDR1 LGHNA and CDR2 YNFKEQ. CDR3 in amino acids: CASSQVRELGTGELFF. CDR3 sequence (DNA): TGTGCCAGCAGCCAAGTCAGGGAACTTGGTACCGGGGAGCTGTTTTTT.

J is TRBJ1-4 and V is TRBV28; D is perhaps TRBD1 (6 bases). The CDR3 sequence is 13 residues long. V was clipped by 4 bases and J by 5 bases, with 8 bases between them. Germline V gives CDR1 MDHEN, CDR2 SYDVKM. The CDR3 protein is CASSSDRNEKLFF. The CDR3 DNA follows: TGTGCCAGCAGTTCGGACAGAAATGAAAAACTGTTTTTT. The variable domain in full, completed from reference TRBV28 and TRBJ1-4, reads DVKVTQSSRYLVKRTGEKVFLECVQDMDHENMFWYRQDPGLGLRLIYFSYDVKMKEKGDIPEGYSVSREKKERFSLILESASTNQTSMYLCASSSDRNEKLFFGSGTQLSVL.

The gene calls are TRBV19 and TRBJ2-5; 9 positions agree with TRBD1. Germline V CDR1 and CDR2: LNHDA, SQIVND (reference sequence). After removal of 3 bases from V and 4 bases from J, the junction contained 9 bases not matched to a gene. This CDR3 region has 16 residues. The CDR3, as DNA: TGTGCCAGTAGTATCCGGGACAGGGATTTGGGAGAGACCCAGTACTTC. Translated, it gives CASSIRDRDLGETQYF.

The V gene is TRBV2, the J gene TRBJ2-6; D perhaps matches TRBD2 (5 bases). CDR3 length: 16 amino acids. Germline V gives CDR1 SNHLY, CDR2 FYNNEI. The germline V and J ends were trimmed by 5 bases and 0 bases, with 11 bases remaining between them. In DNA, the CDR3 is TGTGCCAGCAGTTGGCTAGACTACTCTGGGGCCAACGTCCTGACTTTC. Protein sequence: CASSWLDYSGANVLTF.

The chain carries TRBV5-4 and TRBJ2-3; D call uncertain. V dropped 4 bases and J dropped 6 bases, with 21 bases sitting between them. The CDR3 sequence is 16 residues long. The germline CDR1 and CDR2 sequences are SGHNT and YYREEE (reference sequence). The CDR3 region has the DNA TGTGCCAGCAGCGTTCTTCTGGCCCCCGCCGTTGATACGCAGTATTTT. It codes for CASSVLLAPAVDTQYF.

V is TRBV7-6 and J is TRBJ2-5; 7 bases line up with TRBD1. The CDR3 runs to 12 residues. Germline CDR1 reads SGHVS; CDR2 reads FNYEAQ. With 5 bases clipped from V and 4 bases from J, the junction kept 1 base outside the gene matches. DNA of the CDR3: TGTGCCAGCAGCCGACAGGGAGAGACCCAGTACTTC. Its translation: CASSRQGETQYF.

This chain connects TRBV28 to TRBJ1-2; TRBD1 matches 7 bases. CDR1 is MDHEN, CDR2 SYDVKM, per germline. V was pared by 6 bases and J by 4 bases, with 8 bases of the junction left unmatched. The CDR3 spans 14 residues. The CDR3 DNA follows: TGTGCCAGCAGGGTGACAGGGATTCTCTATGGCTACACCTTC. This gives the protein CASRVTGILYGYTF.

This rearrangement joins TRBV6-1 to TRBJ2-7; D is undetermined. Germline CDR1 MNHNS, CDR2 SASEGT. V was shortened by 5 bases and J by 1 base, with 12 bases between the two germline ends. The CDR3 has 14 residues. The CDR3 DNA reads TGTGCCAGCAGTAAGCCTTCCCTATCCTACGAGCAGTACTTC. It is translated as CASSKPSLSYEQYF.

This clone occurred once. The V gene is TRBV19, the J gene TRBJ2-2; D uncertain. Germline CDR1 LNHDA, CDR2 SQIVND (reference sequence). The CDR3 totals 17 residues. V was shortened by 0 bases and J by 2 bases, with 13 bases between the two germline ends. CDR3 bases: TGTGCCAGTAGTATAGATCTCTCAGGCACAAACACCGGGGAGCTGTTTTTT. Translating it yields CASSIDLSGTNTGELFF.

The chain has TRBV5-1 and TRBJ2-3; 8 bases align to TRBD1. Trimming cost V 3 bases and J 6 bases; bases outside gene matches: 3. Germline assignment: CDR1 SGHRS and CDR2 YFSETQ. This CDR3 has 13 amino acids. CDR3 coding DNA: TGCGCCAGCAGCTGGACAGGGCTGGATACGCAGTATTTT. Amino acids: CASSWTGLDTQYF.

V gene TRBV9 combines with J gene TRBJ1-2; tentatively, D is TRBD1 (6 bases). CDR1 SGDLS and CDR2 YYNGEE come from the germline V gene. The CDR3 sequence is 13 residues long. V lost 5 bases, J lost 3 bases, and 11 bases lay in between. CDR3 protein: CASSERQDYGYTF. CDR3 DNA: TGTGCCAGCAGTGAGAGACAGGACTATGGCTACACCTTC.

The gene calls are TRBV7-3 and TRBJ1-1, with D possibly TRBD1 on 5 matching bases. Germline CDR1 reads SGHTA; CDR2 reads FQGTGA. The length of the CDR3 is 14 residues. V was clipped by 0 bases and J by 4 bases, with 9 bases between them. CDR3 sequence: CASSLTGGFTEAFF. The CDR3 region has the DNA TGTGCCAGCAGCTTAACGGGGGGATTCACTGAAGCTTTCTTT.

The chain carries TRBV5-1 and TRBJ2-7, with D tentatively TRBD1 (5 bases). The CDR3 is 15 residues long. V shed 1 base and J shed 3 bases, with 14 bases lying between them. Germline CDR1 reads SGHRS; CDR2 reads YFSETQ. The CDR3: CASSLRVQGIYEQYF. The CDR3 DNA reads TGCGCCAGCAGCTTGCGTGTTCAGGGAATCTACGAGCAGTACTTC.

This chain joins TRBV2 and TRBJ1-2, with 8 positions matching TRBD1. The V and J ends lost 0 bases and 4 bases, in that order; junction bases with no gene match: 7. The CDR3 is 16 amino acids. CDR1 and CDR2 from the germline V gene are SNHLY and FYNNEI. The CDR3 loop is CASSEARGGTGYGYTF. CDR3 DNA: TGTGCCAGCAGTGAAGCGCGGGGTGGGACAGGCTATGGCTACACCTTC.

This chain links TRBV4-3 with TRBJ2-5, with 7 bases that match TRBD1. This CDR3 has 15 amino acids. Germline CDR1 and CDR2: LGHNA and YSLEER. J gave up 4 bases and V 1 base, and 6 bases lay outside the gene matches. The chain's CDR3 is CASSQGTGPLETQYF. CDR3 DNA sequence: TGCGCCAGCAGCCAAGGGACAGGACCTTTAGAGACCCAGTACTTC.

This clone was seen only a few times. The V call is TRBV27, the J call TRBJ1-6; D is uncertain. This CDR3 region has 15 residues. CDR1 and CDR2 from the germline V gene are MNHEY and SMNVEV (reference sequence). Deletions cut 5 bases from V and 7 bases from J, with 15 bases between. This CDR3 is CASSVLGVDNSPLHF. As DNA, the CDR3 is TGTGCCAGCAGTGTTCTCGGGGTGGACAATTCACCCCTCCACTTT.

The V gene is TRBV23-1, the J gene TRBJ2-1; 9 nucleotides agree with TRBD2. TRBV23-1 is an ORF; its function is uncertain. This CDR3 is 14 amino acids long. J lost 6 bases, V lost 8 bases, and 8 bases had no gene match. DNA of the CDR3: TGCGCCAGCGGAGCGGGGGGAGTGCTCAATGAGCAGTTCTTC. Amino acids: CASGAGGVLNEQFF.

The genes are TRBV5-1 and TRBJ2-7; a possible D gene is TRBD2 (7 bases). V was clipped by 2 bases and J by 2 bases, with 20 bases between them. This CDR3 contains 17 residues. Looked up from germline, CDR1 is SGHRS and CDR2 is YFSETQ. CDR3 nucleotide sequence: TGCGCCAGCAGCTTCAACCGGCCGGGGGGCACCACCTACGAGCAGTACTTC. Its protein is CASSFNRPGGTTYEQYF.

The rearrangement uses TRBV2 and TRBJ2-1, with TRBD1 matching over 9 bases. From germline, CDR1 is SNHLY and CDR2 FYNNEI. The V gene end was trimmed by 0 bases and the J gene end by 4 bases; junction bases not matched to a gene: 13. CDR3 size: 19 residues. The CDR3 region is CASSEADTSGTGPYNEQFF. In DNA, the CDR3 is TGTGCCAGCAGTGAAGCGGATACGTCCGGGACAGGGCCGTACAATGAGCAGTTCTTC.

The CDR3 bases are TGTGCCAGCAGCGCAGCGACCACTGGAAACACCATATATTTT. It is translated as CASSAATTGNTIYF. V and J are TRBV7-8 and TRBJ1-3, with D uncertain. CDR1 and CDR2 from the germline V gene are SGHVS and FQNEAQ. V lost 5 bases to trimming and J lost 2 bases, with 10 bases between them. This CDR3 is built from 14 residues. Looking up the rest from reference TRBV7-8 and TRBJ1-3 gives the full variable domain: GAGVSQSPRYKVAKRGQDVALRCDPISGHVSLFWYQQALGQGPEFLTYFQNEAQLDKSGLPSDRFFAERPEGSVSTLKIQRTQQEDSAVYLCASSAATTGNTIYFGEGSWLTVV.

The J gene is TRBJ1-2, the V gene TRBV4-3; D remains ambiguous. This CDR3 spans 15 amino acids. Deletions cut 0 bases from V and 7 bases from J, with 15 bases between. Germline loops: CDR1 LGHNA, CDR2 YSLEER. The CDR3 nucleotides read TGCGCCAGCAGCCAAGATCGGGGATCACCCGCTGGCTACACCTTC. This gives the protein CASSQDRGSPAGYTF.

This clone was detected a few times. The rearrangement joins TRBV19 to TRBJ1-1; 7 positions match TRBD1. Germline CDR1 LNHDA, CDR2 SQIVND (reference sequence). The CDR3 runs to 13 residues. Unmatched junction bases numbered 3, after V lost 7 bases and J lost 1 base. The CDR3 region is CASTQGENTEAFF. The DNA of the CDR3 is TGTGCCAGTACCCAGGGGGAGAACACTGAAGCTTTCTTT.

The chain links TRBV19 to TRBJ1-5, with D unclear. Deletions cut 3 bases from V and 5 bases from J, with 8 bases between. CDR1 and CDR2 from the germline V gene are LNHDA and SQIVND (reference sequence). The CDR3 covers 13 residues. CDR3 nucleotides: TGTGCCAGTAGTATTTGGCAGGATCAGCCCCAGCATTTT. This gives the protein CASSIWQDQPQHF.

The CDR3 DNA reads TGTGCCAGCAGCGTAACGGGAGGGAATGAAGCTTTCTTT. The encoded protein is CASSVTGGNEAFF. This chain uses TRBV9 with TRBJ1-1; D unclear. V was trimmed by 1 base and J by 7 bases, leaving 11 bases between them. CDR1 is SGDLS and CDR2 is YYNGEE in the germline V gene. The CDR3 covers 13 residues.

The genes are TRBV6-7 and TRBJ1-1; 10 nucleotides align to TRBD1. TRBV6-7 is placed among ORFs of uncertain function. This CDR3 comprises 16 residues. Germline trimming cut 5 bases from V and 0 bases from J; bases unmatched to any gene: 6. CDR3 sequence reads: CASSPRDRGVNTEAFF. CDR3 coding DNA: TGTGCCAGCAGTCCTCGGGACAGGGGAGTGAACACTGAAGCTTTCTTT.

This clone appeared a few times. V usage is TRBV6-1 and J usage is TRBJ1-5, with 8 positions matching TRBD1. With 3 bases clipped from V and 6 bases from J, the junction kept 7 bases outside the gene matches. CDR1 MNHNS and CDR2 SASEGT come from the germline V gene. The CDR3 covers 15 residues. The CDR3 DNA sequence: TGTGCCAGCAGTGAGCGAACAGGGGGGGGTCAGCCCCAGCATTTT. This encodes CASSERTGGGQPQHF.

This CDR3 is CASPYLAGTRDYEQYF. The DNA of the CDR3 is TGTGCCAGTCCCTATCTTGCCGGGACTAGGGACTACGAGCAGTACTTC. The chain has TRBV19 and TRBJ2-7; 8 bases fit TRBD2. Looked up from germline, CDR1 is LNHDA and CDR2 is SQIVND (reference sequence). Losses at the gene ends were 8 bases for V and 3 bases for J; bases not matched to a gene: 15. The CDR3 covers 16 residues. The variable domain in full, completed from reference TRBV19 and TRBJ2-7, reads DGGITQSPKYLFRKEGQNVTLSCEQNLNHDAMYWYRQDPGQGLRLIYYSQIVNDFQKGDIAEGYSVSREKKESFPLTVTSAQKNPTAFYLCASPYLAGTRDYEQYFGPGTRLTVT.

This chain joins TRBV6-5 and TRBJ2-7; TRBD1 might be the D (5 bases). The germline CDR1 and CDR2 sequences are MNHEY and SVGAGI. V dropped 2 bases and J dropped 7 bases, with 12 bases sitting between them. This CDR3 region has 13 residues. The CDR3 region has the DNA TGTGCCAGCAGTTACGGGTCCAGGGAAGAGCAGTACTTC. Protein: CASSYGSREEQYF.

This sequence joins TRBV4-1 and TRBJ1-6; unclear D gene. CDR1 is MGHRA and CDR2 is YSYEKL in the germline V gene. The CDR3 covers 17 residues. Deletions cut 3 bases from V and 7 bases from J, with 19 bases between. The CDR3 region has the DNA TGCGCCAGCAGCCATACTTCGGCGGGGATGGGGAATTCACCCCTCCACTTT. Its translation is CASSHTSAGMGNSPLHF.